Detailed here is one TCR beta chain. This clonotype was counted at least ten times. Its cognate antigen has yet to be identified. Per-base qualities were not stored, and no clone one base away is much larger. For repertoire sequencing, TCR beta CDR3 regions were amplified from RNA transcripts. HTBI primers and the Qiagen OneStep RT-PCR kit were used in a first-round RT-PCR, which was followed by a second-round multiplex PCR, size selection and purification. The libraries underwent paired-end sequencing with 100 bp reads on an Illumina HiSeq2000. The original methods were these. Reads were processed with SOAPnuke, discarding reads with adapters, uncalled bases, mean Phred below 15, or no exact constant-primer or identifier match. COPE v1.2.5 was used to merge the high-quality paired reads. Clonotypes were defined as unique nucleotide sequences and were aligned to IMGT TRB V, D and J references using MiTCR v1.1. Analysis was restricted to V-J combinations with a frequency above 0.0001, which covered roughly 99% of repertoires. For each V-J combination, a TCR clonal expansion and chaos score was defined as F50 clonal expansion divided by the chaos observed in the TCRdist matrix. Features were reduced by Welch's t-statistics and random forest to around 14 V-J combinations, which fed a naive Bayes classifier. Thyroid-blood repertoire similarity was quantified with the Morisita-Horn index. TCRdb trimmed public reads at Q25 via fastp, called clones via MiXCR and kept in-frame beta chains. Rows merge per CDR3 protein into single entries with the most common DNA and genes. TCRdb, rather than the study authors, made the V and J calls. The sample table shows hundreds of thousands of distinct CDR3 sequences, and over 20% are seen once. Around 3.1% of the sample is in the top ten clones.

Hyperthyroidism was considered stable if no progression to ophthalmopathy occurred within 18 months of follow-up. Patients with hyperthyroidism were aged 18 to 65 years, had been newly diagnosed, and had a disease duration of less than 2 months. Patients with other autoimmune diseases, uncontrolled infections, pregnancy or lactation were excluded. Clinical symptoms, serum thyroxine, TRAb, thyroid ultrasound and orbital computed tomography were used for diagnosis. Using Ficoll-Paque density gradient centrifugation, PBMCs were isolated from less than 13 ml of fresh peripheral blood. Total RNA was extracted with Trizol reagent and quality-checked on an Agilent 2100 Bioanalyzer. V trim: 3 bases; J trim: 4 bases; unmatched bases: 7. From the cysteine through the phenylalanine, the CDR3 covers 15 amino acids. CDR3 DNA is the only sequence kept; it has 45 bases, read in frame from the first base. As encoded in the germline V gene, CDR1 is SGHVS while CDR2 is FNYEAQ.

This entry belongs to a study of Graves' ophthalmopathy and Graves' hyperthyroidism (dated by TCRdb to the late 2010s). With respect to the entire study: Peripheral blood was collected before any treatment was given, at the time of initial diagnosis. The study used signatures of the TCR beta repertoire to tell Graves' ophthalmopathy apart from Graves' hyperthyroidism and to predict which patients would progress to ophthalmopathy. In total, over 130 blood samples were TCR-sequenced: around 42 ophthalmopathy, some 75 hyperthyroidism and roughly 17 hyperthyroidism-to-ophthalmopathy patients. A discovery set of 95 to 100 patients (approximately 42 ophthalmopathy, 55 to 60 stable hyperthyroidism) was enrolled to explore V-J signatures distinguishing ophthalmopathy from hyperthyroidism. An independent validation cohort was composed of 18 hyperthyroidism patients and around 16 patients who later progressed from hyperthyroidism to ophthalmopathy. In more than five hyperthyroidism patients, the T-cell repertoires found in thyroid tissue were compared with those found in blood. Following sampling, methimazole starting at 30 mg daily was administered to hyperthyroidism patients, and high-dose intravenous methylprednisolone was administered to ophthalmopathy patients. The 75 to 100 discovery patients were randomly split 7:3 into training and test sets. The paper's findings and limits, for the study overall: Most expanded thyroid clonotypes with a frequency above 0.001 also appeared in blood, which suggests that blood repertoires may reflect the immune response in the thyroid. In validation, the model predicted ophthalmopathy progression with less than 71% sensitivity and 72.22% specificity; some 13 predicted patients were CT-confirmed with GO in a median of approximately 6.5 months. Ophthalmopathy was separated from stable hyperthyroidism by the 13-signature model with about 89% sensitivity and roughly 83% specificity in cross-validation and with 80%/75% in the test set. No statistical method was used to set the sample size in advance, and the investigators knew which group each participant was assigned to.

The rearranged segments are TRBV7-6 and TRBJ2-7; 9 bases in between match TRBD1. Sequences were obtained from peripheral blood. The receptor comes from a woman aged 18-35 years with stable Graves' hyperthyroidism. Donor details come from another sample of the same person, matched by shared clones. The nucleotide sequence is TGTGCCAGCAGCTTGCGACCGGGACAGGGTTACGAGCAGTACTTC. Translated, it reads CASSLRPGQGYEQYF.